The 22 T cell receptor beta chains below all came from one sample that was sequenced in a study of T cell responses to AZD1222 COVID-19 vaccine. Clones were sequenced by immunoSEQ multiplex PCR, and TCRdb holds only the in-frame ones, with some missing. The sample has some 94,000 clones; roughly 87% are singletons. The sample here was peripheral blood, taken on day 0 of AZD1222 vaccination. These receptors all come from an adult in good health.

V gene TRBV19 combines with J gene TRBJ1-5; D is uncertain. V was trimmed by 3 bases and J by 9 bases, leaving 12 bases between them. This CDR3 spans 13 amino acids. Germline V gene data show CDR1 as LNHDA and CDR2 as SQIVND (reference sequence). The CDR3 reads CASSMTRPGPQHF. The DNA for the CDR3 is TGTGCCAGTAGTATGACCCGGCCAGGGCCCCAGCATTTT.

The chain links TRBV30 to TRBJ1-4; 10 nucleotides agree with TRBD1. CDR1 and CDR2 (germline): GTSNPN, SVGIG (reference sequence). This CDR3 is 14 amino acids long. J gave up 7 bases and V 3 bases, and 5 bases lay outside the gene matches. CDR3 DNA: TGTGCCTGGAGACTGACAGGGGGCACTGAAAAACTGTTTTTT. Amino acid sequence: CAWRLTGGTEKLFF.

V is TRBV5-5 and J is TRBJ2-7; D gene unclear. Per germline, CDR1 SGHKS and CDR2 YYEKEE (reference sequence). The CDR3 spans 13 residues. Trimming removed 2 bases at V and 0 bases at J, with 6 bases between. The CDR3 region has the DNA TGTGCCAGCAGCTTTGCCATCTCCTACGAGCAGTACGTC. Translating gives CASSFAISYEQYV.

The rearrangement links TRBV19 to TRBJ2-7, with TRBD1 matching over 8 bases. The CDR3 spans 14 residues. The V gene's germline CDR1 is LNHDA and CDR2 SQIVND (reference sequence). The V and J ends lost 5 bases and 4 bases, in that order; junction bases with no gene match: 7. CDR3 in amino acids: CASSAPGQAYEQYF. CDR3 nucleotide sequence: TGTGCCAGTAGTGCCCCGGGACAGGCGTACGAGCAGTACTTC.

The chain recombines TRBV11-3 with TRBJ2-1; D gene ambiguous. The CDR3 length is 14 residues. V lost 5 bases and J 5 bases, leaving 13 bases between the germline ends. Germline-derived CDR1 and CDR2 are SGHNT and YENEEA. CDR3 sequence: CASSPEWLNNEQFF. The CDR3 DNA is TGTGCCAGCAGCCCAGAATGGCTAAACAATGAGCAGTTCTTC. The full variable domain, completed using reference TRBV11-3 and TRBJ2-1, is EAGVVQSPRYKIIEKKQPVAFWCNPISGHNTLYWYLQNLGQGPELLIRYENEEAVDDSQLPKDRFSAERLKGVDSTLKIQPAELGDSAVYLCASSPEWLNNEQFFGPGTRLTVL.

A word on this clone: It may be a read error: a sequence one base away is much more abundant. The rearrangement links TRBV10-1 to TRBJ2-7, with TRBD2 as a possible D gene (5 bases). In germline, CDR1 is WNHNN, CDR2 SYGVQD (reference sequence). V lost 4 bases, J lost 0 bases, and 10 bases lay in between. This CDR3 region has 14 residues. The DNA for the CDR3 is TGCGCCAGCAGTGTGCTGGGGAGCTCCTACGAGCAGTACTTC. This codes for CASSVLGSSYEQYF.

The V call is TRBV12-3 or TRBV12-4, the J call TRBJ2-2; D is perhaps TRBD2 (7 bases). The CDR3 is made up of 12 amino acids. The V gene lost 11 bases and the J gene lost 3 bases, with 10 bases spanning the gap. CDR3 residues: CAGGADTGELFF. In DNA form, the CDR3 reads TGTGCCGGGGGGGCGGACACCGGGGAGCTGTTTTTT.

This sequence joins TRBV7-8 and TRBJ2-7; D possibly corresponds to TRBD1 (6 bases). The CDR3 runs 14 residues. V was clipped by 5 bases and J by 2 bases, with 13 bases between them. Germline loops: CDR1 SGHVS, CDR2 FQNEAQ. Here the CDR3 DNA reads TGTGCCAGCAGCGGACAGAAAATCCCCTACGAGCAGTACTTC. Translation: CASSGQKIPYEQYF.

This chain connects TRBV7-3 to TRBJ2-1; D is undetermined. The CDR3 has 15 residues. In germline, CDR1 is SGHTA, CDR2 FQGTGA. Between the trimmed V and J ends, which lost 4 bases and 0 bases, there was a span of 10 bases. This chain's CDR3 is CASSYTMSSYNEQFF. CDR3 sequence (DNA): TGTGCCAGCAGCTACACGATGAGCTCCTACAATGAGCAGTTCTTC.

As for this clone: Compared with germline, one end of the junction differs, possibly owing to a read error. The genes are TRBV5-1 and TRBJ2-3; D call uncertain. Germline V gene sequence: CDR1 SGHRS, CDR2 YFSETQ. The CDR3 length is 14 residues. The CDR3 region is CASSWIGARDTQYF. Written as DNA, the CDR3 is TGTGCCAGCAGCTGGATAGGCGCTCGAGATACGCAGTATTTT.

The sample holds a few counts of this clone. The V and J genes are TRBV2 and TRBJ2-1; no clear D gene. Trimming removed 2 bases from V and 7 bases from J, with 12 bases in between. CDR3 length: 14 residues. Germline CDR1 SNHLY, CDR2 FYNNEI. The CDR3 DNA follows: TGTGCCAGCAGTGAATATTGGGGTGGGAATGAGCAGTTCTTC. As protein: CASSEYWGGNEQFF.

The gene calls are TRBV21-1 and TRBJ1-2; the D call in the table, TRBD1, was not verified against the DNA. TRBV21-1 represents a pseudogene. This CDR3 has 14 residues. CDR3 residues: CASSKDRGFYGYTF. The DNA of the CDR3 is TGTGCCAGCAGCAAGGACAGGGGGTTCTATGGCTACACCTTC.

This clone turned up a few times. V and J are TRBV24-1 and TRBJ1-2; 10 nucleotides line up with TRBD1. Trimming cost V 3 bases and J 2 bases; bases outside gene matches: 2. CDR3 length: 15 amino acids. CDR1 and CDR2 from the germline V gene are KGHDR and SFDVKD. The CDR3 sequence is CATSDRTGGNYGYTF. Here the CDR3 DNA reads TGTGCCACCAGTGATCGGACAGGGGGGAACTATGGCTACACCTTC.

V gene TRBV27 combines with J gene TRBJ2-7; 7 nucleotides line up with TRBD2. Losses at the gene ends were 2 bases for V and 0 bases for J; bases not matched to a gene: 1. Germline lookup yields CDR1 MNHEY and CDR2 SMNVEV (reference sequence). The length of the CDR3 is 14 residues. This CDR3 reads CASSLKRDSYEQYV. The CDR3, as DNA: TGTGCCAGCAGTTTAAAGCGGGACTCCTACGAGCAGTACGTC.

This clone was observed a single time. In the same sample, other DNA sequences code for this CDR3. The CDR3: CASSLGLAGDEQYV. The CDR3, as DNA: TGTGCCAGCAGCTTGGGACTAGCGGGGGACGAGCAGTACGTC. V gene TRBV5-1 combines with J gene TRBJ2-7; 14 bases fit TRBD2. CDR3 length: 14 amino acids. Germline V gene data show CDR1 as SGHRS and CDR2 as YFSETQ.

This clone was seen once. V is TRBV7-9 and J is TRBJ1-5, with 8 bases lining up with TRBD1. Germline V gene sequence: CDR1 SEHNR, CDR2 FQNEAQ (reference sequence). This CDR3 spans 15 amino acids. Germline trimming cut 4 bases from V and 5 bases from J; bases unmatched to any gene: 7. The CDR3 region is CASSSDREADQPQHF. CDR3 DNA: TGTGCCAGCAGCTCGGACAGGGAGGCGGATCAGCCCCAGCATTTT.

The CDR3 region has the DNA TGTGCCAGCAGTCGGGACAGCCCTAACTATGGCTACACCTTC. Translation gives CASSRDSPNYGYTF. The rearrangement links TRBV6-5 to TRBJ1-2; 7 bases are shared with TRBD1. Germline V gives CDR1 MNHEY, CDR2 SVGAGI. This CDR3 is 14 amino acids long. The V segment lost 5 bases and the J segment 0 bases; nucleotides outside the gene matches: 3.

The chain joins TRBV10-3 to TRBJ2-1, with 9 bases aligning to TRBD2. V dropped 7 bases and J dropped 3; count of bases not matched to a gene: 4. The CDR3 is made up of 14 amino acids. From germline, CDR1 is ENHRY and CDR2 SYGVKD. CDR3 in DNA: TGTGCCATCACTCAGACTAGCGGCTACAATGAGCAGTTCTTC. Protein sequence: CAITQTSGYNEQFF.

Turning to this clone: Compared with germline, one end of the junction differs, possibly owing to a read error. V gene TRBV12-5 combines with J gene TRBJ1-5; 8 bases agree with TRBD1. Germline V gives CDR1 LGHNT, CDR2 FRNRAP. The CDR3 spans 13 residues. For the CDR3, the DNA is TGTGCTAGTGGAAGGGACAGGTATCAGTCCCAGCATTTT. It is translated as CASGRDRYQSQHF.

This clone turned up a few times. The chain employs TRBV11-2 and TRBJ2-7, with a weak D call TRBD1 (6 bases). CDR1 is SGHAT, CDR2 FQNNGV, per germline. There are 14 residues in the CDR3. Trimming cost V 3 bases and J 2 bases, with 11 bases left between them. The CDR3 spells CASSFLDRPYEQYF. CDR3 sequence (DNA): TGTGCCAGCAGCTTTCTGGACAGACCCTACGAGCAGTACTTC.

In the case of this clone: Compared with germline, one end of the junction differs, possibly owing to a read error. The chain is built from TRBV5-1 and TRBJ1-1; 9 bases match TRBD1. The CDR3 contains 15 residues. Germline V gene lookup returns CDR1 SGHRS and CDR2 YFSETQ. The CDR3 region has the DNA TGTGCCAGCAGCTCTAACAGGGGGCTCGGCACTGAAGCTTTCTTT. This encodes CASSSNRGLGTEAFF. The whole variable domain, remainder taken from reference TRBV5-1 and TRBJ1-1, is KAGVTQTPRYLIKTRGQQVTLSCSPISGHRSVSWYQQTPGQGLQFLFEYFSETQRNKGNFPGRFSGRQFSNSRSEMNVSTLELGDSALYLCASSSNRGLGTEAFFGQGTRLTVV.

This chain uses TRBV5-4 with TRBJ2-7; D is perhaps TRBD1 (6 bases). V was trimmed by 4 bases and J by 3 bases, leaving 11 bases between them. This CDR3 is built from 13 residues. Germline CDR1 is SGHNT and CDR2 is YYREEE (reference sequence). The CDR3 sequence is CASSRDNNYEQYV. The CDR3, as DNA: TGTGCCAGCAGCCGGGACAACAACTACGAGCAGTACGTC.